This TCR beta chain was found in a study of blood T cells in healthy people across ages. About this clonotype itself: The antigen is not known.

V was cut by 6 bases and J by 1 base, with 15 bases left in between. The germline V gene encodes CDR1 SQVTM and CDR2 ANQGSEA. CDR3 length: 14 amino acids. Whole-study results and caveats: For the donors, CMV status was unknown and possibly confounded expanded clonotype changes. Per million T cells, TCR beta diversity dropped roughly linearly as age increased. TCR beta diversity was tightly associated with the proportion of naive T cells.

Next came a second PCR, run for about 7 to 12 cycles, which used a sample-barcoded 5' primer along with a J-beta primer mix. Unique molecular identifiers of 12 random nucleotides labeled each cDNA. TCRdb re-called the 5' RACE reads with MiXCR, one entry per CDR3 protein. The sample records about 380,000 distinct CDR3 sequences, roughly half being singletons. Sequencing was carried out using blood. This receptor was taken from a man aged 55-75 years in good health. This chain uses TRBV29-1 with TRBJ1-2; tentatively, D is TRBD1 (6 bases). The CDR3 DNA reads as TGCAGCGTGCTACAGGGTGCGATTAACTATGGCTACACCTTC. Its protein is CSVLQGAINYGYTF.